Sequencing of this TCR beta chain was carried out in a study of control samples from healthy donors and cancer patients. Sequencing was performed with immunoSEQ multiplex PCR; in TCRdb, only in-frame clones are kept and a portion is missing. The table records over 100,000 clones, approximately 90% of them present only once. The sequence was obtained from a woman aged 45 to 65 in good health. Sequencing input: blood.

The CDR3 is CSVGGSADSSYEQYF. The CDR3 DNA sequence: TGCAGCGTTGGGGGGAGTGCGGACAGCTCCTACGAGCAGTACTTC. The rearrangement joins TRBV29-1 to TRBJ2-7; possible D gene TRBD1, 6 bases. The CDR3 totals 15 residues. Trimming removed 4 bases from V and 0 bases from J, with 16 bases in between. Germline values: CDR1 SQVTM, CDR2 ANQGSEA.